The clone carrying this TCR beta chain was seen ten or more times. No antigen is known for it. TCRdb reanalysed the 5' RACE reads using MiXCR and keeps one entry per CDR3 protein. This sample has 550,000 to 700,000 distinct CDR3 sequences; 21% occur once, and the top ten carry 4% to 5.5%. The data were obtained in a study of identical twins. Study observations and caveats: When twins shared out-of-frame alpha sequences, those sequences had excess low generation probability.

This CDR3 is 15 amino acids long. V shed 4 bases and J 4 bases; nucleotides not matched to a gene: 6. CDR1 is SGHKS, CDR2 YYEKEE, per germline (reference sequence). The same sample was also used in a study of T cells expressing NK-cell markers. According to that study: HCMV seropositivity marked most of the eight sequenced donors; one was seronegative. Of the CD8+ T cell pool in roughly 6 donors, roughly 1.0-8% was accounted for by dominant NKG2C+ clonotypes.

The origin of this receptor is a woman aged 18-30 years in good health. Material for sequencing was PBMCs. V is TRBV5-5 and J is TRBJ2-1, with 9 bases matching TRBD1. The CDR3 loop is CASSIRDRAYNEQFF. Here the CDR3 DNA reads TGTGCCAGCAGCATCCGGGACAGGGCTTACAATGAGCAGTTCTTC.